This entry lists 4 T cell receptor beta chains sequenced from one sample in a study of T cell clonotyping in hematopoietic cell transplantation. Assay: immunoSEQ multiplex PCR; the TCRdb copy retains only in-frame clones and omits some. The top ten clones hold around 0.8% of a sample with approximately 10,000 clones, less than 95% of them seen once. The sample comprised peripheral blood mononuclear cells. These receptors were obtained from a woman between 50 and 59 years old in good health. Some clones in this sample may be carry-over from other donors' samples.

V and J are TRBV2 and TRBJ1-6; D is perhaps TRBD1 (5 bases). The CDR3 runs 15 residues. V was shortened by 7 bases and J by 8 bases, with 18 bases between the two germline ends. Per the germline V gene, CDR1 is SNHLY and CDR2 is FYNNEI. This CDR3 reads CASTPRGNSDSPLHF. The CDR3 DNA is TGTGCCAGCACCCCCCGGGGGAATAGCGATTCACCCCTCCACTTT.

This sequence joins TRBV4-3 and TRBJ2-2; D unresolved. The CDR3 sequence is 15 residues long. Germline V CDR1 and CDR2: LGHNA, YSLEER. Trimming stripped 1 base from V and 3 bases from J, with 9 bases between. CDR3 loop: CASSQGSSYTGELFF. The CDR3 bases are TGCGCCAGCAGCCAAGGATCGAGTTACACCGGGGAGCTGTTTTTT.

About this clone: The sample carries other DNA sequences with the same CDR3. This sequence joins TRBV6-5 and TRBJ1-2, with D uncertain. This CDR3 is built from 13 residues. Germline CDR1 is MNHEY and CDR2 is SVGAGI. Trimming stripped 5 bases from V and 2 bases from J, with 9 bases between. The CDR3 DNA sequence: TGTGCCAGCAGTCCCGGCTCCAACTATGGCTACACCTTC. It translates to CASSPGSNYGYTF.

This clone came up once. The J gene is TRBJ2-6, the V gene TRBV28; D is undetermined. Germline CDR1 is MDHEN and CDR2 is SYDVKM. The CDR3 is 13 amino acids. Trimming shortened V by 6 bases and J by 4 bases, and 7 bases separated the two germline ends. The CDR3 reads CASSLGGANVLTF. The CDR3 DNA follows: TGTGCCAGCAGCCTCGGGGGGGCCAACGTCCTGACTTTC.